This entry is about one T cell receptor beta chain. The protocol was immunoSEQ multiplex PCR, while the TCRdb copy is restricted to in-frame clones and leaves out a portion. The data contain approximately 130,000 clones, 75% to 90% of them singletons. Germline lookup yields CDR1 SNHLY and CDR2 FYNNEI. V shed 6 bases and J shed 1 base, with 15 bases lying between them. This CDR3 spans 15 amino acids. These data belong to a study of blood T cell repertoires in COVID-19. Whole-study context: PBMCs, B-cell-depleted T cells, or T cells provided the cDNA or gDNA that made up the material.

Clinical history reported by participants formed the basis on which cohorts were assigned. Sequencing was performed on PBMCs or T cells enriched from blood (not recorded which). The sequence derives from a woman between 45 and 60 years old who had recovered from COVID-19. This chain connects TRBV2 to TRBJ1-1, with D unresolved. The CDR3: CASRLERGGNTEAFF. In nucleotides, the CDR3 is TGTGCCAGCAGGTTAGAACGTGGCGGGAACACTGAAGCTTTCTTT.